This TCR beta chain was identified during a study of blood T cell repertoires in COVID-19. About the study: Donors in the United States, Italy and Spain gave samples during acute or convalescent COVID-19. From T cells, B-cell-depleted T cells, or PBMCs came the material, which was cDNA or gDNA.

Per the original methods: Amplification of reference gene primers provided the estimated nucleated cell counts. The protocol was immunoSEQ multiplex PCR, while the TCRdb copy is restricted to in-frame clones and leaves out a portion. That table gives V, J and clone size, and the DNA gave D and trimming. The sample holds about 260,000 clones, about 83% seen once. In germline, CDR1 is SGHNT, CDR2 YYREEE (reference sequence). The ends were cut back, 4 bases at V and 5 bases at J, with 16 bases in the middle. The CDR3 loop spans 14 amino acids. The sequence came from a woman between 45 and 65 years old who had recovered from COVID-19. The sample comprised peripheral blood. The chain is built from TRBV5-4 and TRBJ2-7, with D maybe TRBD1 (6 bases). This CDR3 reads CASSRETRGHEQYF. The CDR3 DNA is TGTGCCAGCAGCCGCGAAACCAGGGGACACGAGCAGTACTTC.